A selection of T cell receptor beta chains follows, all from one sample in a study of post-analysis software for immune sequencing data. TCRdb independently ran MiXCR on the PCR reads; one entry per CDR3 protein. Of 740,000 or so distinct CDR3 sequences listed, roughly 50% are singletons. Material for sequencing was blood. The receptor set was obtained from a girl between 5 and 17 years old with multiple sclerosis. Both conserved end residues are part of each CDR3. A D gene is named only where the DNA matches it firmly. Clone size is stated in some rows and not others, as once, few, many or a class when expanded.

CDR3 length: 15
clone size: few
J gene: TRBJ1-4
D gene: NA
V gene: TRBV29-1
CDR3 DNA: TGCAGCGTCCGCACGACGGGGGTTACTAATGAAAAACTGTTTTTT
CDR3 protein: CSVRTTGVTNEKLFF

CDR3 length: 13
clone size: NA
J gene: TRBJ1-5
D gene: TRBD1
V gene: TRBV29-1
CDR3 DNA: TGCAGCGTCGGACAGGGGGACAATCAGCCCCAGCATTTT
CDR3 protein: CSVGQGDNQPQHF

CDR3 length: 15
clone size: once
J gene: TRBJ2-7
D gene: NA
V gene: TRBV27
CDR3 DNA: TGTGCCAGCAGTTTATCCGGGCGCTCCCACTACGAGCAGTACTTC
CDR3 protein: CASSLSGRSHYEQYF

CDR3 length: 16
clone size: few
J gene: TRBJ1-2
D gene: NA
V gene: TRBV15
CDR3 DNA: TGTGCCACCAGCAGAGAGGCGGGACGGACTAACTATGGCTACACCTTC
CDR3 protein: CATSREAGRTNYGYTF

CDR3 length: 15
clone size: few
J gene: TRBJ2-3
D gene: NA
V gene: TRBV11-2
CDR3 DNA: TGTGCCAGCAGCTTAGGGACCAGCCCCCCAGATACGCAGTATTTT
CDR3 protein: CASSLGTSPPDTQYF

CDR3 length: 14
clone size: NA
J gene: TRBJ1-6
D gene: TRBD1
V gene: TRBV3-1
CDR3 DNA: TGTGCCAGCACCCTGGGGACAGCCGCTTCACCCCTCCACTTT
CDR3 protein: CASTLGTAASPLHF

CDR3 length: 13
clone size: NA
J gene: TRBJ1-1
D gene: NA
V gene: TRBV12-3/TRBV12-4
CDR3 DNA: TGTGCCAGCAGGCCCCCCGGGGTCACTGAAGCTTTCTTT
CDR3 protein: CASRPPGVTEAFF

CDR3 length: 13
clone size: NA
J gene: TRBJ1-2
D gene: NA
V gene: TRBV6-5
CDR3 DNA: TGTGCCAGCAGTTACTTGGGCACCCATGGCTACACCTTC
CDR3 protein: CASSYLGTHGYTF

CDR3 length: 14
clone size: few
J gene: TRBJ2-7
D gene: NA
V gene: TRBV3-1
CDR3 DNA: TGTGCCAGCAGCCAAGAAGGCCTATACTACGAGCAGTACTTC
CDR3 protein: CASSQEGLYYEQYF

CDR3 length: 14
clone size: few
J gene: TRBJ2-7
D gene: NA
V gene: TRBV20-1
CDR3 DNA: TGCAGTGCAACGCTAGCGAGACTCTCCTACGAGCAGTACTTC
CDR3 protein: CSATLARLSYEQYF

CDR3 length: 14
clone size: NA
J gene: TRBJ1-2
D gene: NA
V gene: TRBV5-6
CDR3 DNA: TGTGCCAGCAGCCCCAGGCCAAGGGTCCGTGGCTACACCTTC
CDR3 protein: CASSPRPRVRGYTF

CDR3 length: 16
clone size: NA
J gene: TRBJ2-6
D gene: NA
V gene: TRBV11-3
CDR3 DNA: TGTGCCAACAGCCGACAGGTTCCGGGCGGGGCCAACGTCCTGACTTTC
CDR3 protein: CANSRQVPGGANVLTF

CDR3 length: 16
clone size: NA
J gene: TRBJ1-1
D gene: TRBD1
V gene: TRBV5-1
CDR3 DNA: TGCGCCAGCAGCTCCTGGGGACAGGCGATGAACACTGAAGCTTTCTTT
CDR3 protein: CASSSWGQAMNTEAFF

CDR3 length: 16
clone size: few
J gene: TRBJ2-6
D gene: NA
V gene: TRBV15
CDR3 DNA: TGTGCCACCAGCAGAGGACCGGAAGCTGGGGCCAACGTCCTGACTTTC
CDR3 protein: CATSRGPEAGANVLTF

CDR3 length: 10
clone size: NA
J gene: TRBJ2-5
D gene: NA
V gene: TRBV5-1
CDR3 DNA: TGCGCCAGCGGAGTGGAGACCCAGTACTTC
CDR3 protein: CASGVETQYF

CDR3 length: 15
clone size: few
J gene: TRBJ2-5
D gene: TRBD1
V gene: TRBV10-3
CDR3 DNA: TGTGCCATCAAACCCGGGACAGGGTCCCCAGAGACCCAGTACTTC
CDR3 protein: CAIKPGTGSPETQYF

CDR3 length: 14
clone size: NA
J gene: TRBJ2-7
D gene: NA
V gene: TRBV12-3/TRBV12-4
CDR3 DNA: TGTGCCAGCAGTTTACGACAGACAGAATACGAGCAGTACTTC
CDR3 protein: CASSLRQTEYEQYF

CDR3 length: 11
clone size: NA
J gene: TRBJ1-5
D gene: NA
V gene: TRBV12-5
CDR3 DNA: TGTGCTAGTGCCGTTGGAGTACCCCAGCATTTT
CDR3 protein: CASAVGVPQHF

CDR3 length: 14
clone size: NA
J gene: TRBJ1-2
D gene: NA
V gene: TRBV12-3/TRBV12-4
CDR3 DNA: TGTGCCAGCAGCGACAGGACCTCTAACTATGGCTACACCTTC
CDR3 protein: CASSDRTSNYGYTF

CDR3 length: 18
clone size: NA
J gene: TRBJ2-3
D gene: TRBD2
V gene: TRBV15
CDR3 DNA: TGTGCCACCAGCAGAGTCCCGACGACTAGCGGATTCACAGATACGCAGTATTTT
CDR3 protein: CATSRVPTTSGFTDTQYF

CDR3 length: 15
clone size: once
J gene: TRBJ2-5
D gene: TRBD2
V gene: TRBV20-1
CDR3 DNA: TGCAGTGCTAGAGATATGGTAGCGGGTATAGAGACCCAGTACTTC
CDR3 protein: CSARDMVAGIETQYF

CDR3 length: 13
clone size: NA
J gene: TRBJ2-5
D gene: NA
V gene: TRBV12-3/TRBV12-4
CDR3 DNA: TGTGCCAGCAGTTTCCGGAACCAAGAGACCCAGTACTTC
CDR3 protein: CASSFRNQETQYF

CDR3 length: 12
clone size: NA
J gene: TRBJ2-1
D gene: NA
V gene: TRBV25-1
CDR3 DNA: TGTGCCAGCAGTGGGTTAGACAATGAGCAGTTCTTC
CDR3 protein: CASSGLDNEQFF

CDR3 length: 13
clone size: NA
J gene: TRBJ2-1
D gene: NA
V gene: TRBV4-2
CDR3 DNA: TGTGCCAGCAGCCAAGAAATTGGAGATTCCACGTTCTTC
CDR3 protein: CASSQEIGDSTFF

CDR3 length: 16
clone size: NA
J gene: TRBJ2-5
D gene: NA
V gene: TRBV7-7
CDR3 DNA: TGTGCCAGCAGCCCCTTCGGGGGGCAGGGAAAAGGTACCCAGTACTTC
CDR3 protein: CASSPFGGQGKGTQYF

CDR3 length: 15
clone size: few
J gene: TRBJ2-3
D gene: NA
V gene: TRBV11-2
CDR3 DNA: TGTGCCAGCAGCTTAGGATCTAAAAGCACAGATACGCAGTATTTT
CDR3 protein: CASSLGSKSTDTQYF

CDR3 length: 15
clone size: once
J gene: TRBJ2-7
D gene: NA
V gene: TRBV3-1
CDR3 DNA: TGTGCCAGCAGCCCCCGGAGGGTGGATCCCTACGAGCAGTACTTC
CDR3 protein: CASSPRRVDPYEQYF

CDR3 length: 15
clone size: NA
J gene: TRBJ2-5
D gene: NA
V gene: TRBV9
CDR3 DNA: TGTGCCAGCAGCGCCTCAAACAGGGATCGAGAGACCCAGTACTTC
CDR3 protein: CASSASNRDRETQYF

CDR3 length: 15
clone size: NA
J gene: TRBJ2-3
D gene: NA
V gene: TRBV3-1
CDR3 DNA: TGTGCCAGCAGCCGAGGGCCAGGGAAGGCAGATACGCAGTATTTT
CDR3 protein: CASSRGPGKADTQYF

CDR3 length: 12
clone size: once
J gene: TRBJ2-1
D gene: NA
V gene: TRBV27
CDR3 DNA: TGTGCCACAACGGGGCGCAACGGTGAGCAGTTCTTC
CDR3 protein: CATTGRNGEQFF

CDR3 length: 17
clone size: NA
J gene: TRBJ2-7
D gene: TRBD1
V gene: TRBV18
CDR3 DNA: TGTGCCAGCTCACAACAGCTCGCGGGACAGGGTAAATACGAGCAGTACTTC
CDR3 protein: CASSQQLAGQGKYEQYF

CDR3 length: 16
clone size: few
J gene: TRBJ1-1
D gene: TRBD1
V gene: TRBV25-1
CDR3 DNA: TGTGCCAGCACCGCCTTCGGCAGGGGGCTCAATACTGAAGCTTTCTTT
CDR3 protein: CASTAFGRGLNTEAFF

CDR3 length: 15
clone size: NA
J gene: TRBJ2-2
D gene: TRBD2
V gene: TRBV5-1
CDR3 DNA: TGCGCCAGCAGCTTGATGCTAGCGGGAGCAGGGGAGCTGTTTTTT
CDR3 protein: CASSLMLAGAGELFF

CDR3 length: 14
clone size: once
J gene: TRBJ1-1
D gene: NA
V gene: TRBV29-1
CDR3 DNA: TGCAGCGTTGTATACGGGACATCGATGACTGAAGCTTTCTTT
CDR3 protein: CSVVYGTSMTEAFF

CDR3 length: 18
clone size: NA
J gene: TRBJ2-1
D gene: TRBD2
V gene: TRBV7-8
CDR3 DNA: TGTGCCAGCAGTCGAGCTGGTAGCGGGAGGGATTCCTACAATGAGCAGTTCTTC
CDR3 protein: CASSRAGSGRDSYNEQFF

CDR3 length: 14
clone size: NA
J gene: TRBJ2-7
D gene: TRBD1
V gene: TRBV9
CDR3 DNA: TGTGCCAGCAGCTTGGAGACAGGGGGCCACGAGCAGTACTTC
CDR3 protein: CASSLETGGHEQYF

CDR3 length: 15
clone size: NA
J gene: TRBJ2-5
D gene: TRBD2
V gene: TRBV20-1
CDR3 DNA: TGCAGTGCTAGAGATAATCTAGCGGTCCAAGAGACCCAGTACTTC
CDR3 protein: CSARDNLAVQETQYF

CDR3 length: 15
clone size: NA
J gene: TRBJ1-2
D gene: NA
V gene: TRBV15
CDR3 DNA: TGTGCCACCAGCAGAGATTACAAAGGGGAACATGGCTACACCTTC
CDR3 protein: CATSRDYKGEHGYTF

CDR3 length: 12
clone size: many
J gene: TRBJ2-7
D gene: NA
V gene: TRBV29-1
CDR3 DNA: TGCAGCGTTAGGTGGGACAAGGACGAGCAGTACTTC
CDR3 protein: CSVRWDKDEQYF

CDR3 length: 14
clone size: NA
J gene: TRBJ2-5
D gene: TRBD2
V gene: TRBV10-3
CDR3 DNA: TGTGCCACCGGAGGAGCGGGGGGGAAAGAGACCCAGTACTTC
CDR3 protein: CATGGAGGKETQYF

CDR3 length: 13
clone size: many
J gene: TRBJ2-7
D gene: TRBD1
V gene: TRBV7-8
CDR3 DNA: TGTGCCAGCAGCCGGGACAGCTACTACGAGCAGTACTTC
CDR3 protein: CASSRDSYYEQYF

CDR3 length: 15
clone size: few
J gene: TRBJ2-5
D gene: TRBD2
V gene: TRBV7-2
CDR3 DNA: TGTGCCAGCAGTCTTAGCGGGGCGCTTCAAGAGACCCAGTACTTC
CDR3 protein: CASSLSGALQETQYF